The 11 T cell receptor beta chains reported below all come from one sample, sequenced in a study of T cell repertoires in cytomegalovirus infection. TCRdb used MiXCR to reprocess the reads, holding one entry per CDR3 protein. The profile shows 200,000 to 300,000 distinct CDR3 sequences, roughly an eighth of them singletons. Source material: PBMCs. The receptors were sampled from a human donor in good health (CMV status not recorded). Some clones in this sample may be carry-over from other donors' samples.

This clonotype was seen a few times. The chain links TRBV15 to TRBJ2-3; D may correspond to TRBD1 or TRBD2 (6 bases each). The V gene lost 0 bases and the J gene lost 3 bases, with 13 bases spanning the gap. The length of the CDR3 is 16 residues. Germline loops: CDR1 LNHNV, CDR2 YYDKDF (reference sequence). The CDR3 nucleotides read TGTGCCACCAGCAGAGATAGGACGGGGGCAACAGATACGCAGTATTTT. Translated: CATSRDRTGATDTQYF.

This clonotype was counted at least ten times. V usage is TRBV28 and J usage is TRBJ2-2, with 8 positions matching TRBD2. V was pared by 7 bases and J by 5 bases, with 9 bases of the junction left unmatched. The length of the CDR3 is 15 residues. Germline lookup yields CDR1 MDHEN and CDR2 SYDVKM. The CDR3 spells CASISYGRGTGELFF. The CDR3 DNA reads as TGTGCCAGCATTTCTTACGGGAGGGGTACCGGGGAGCTGTTTTTT. Supplemented by reference TRBV28 and TRBJ2-2, the full variable domain reads DVKVTQSSRYLVKRTGEKVFLECVQDMDHENMFWYRQDPGLGLRLIYFSYDVKMKEKGDIPEGYSVSREKKERFSLILESASTNQTSMYLCASISYGRGTGELFFGEGSRLTVL.

DNA for the CDR3: TGTGCCAGCAGCACCGTGACAGGGAGCTCTGGGGCCAACGTCCTGACTTTC. Encoded protein: CASSTVTGSSGANVLTF. The V gene is TRBV9, the J gene TRBJ2-6, with 7 bases lining up with TRBD1. The length of the CDR3 is 17 residues. Unmatched junction bases numbered 7, after V lost 4 bases and J lost 0 bases. The germline V gene has CDR1 SGDLS and CDR2 YYNGEE.

The V and J genes are TRBV29-1 and TRBJ2-5; TRBD2 might be the D (6 bases). From germline, CDR1 is SQVTM and CDR2 ANQGSEA. Deletions cut 7 bases from V and 2 bases from J, with 11 bases between. This CDR3 has 12 residues. CDR3 bases: TGCAGCGGCTCAGGAGGGCAAGAGACCCAGTACTTC. Protein product: CSGSGGQETQYF.

As to this clonotype: This may come from a read error, since a much larger clone is one base off. CDR3 sequence (DNA): TGCAGAGTTGGCCGGGTCCTGAACACTGAAGCTTTCTTT. This sequence encodes CRVGRVLNTEAFF. The chain has TRBV29-1 and TRBJ1-1; the D is unclear. The germline V gene has CDR1 SQVTM and CDR2 ANQGSEA. The CDR3 extends over 13 amino acids.

In its sample, this clonotype was seen many times. The rearrangement links TRBV6-1 to TRBJ1-1; 10 nucleotides match TRBD1. Per the germline V gene, CDR1 is MNHNS and CDR2 is SASEGT. V dropped 6 bases and J dropped 0; count of bases not matched to a gene: 4. The CDR3 runs to 15 residues. The CDR3 here is CASSWTGGLNTEAFF. CDR3 in DNA: TGTGCCAGCAGCTGGACAGGGGGATTGAACACTGAAGCTTTCTTT.

The rearrangement joins TRBV5-1 to TRBJ1-5, with 9 bases matching TRBD1. The germline V gene encodes CDR1 SGHRS and CDR2 YFSETQ. The CDR3 is 17 amino acids. The junction had 10 bases not matched to a gene; V was cut back by 3 bases and J by 3 bases. Here the CDR3 DNA reads TGCGCCAGCAGCTGGGAGGAGCGGGACAGGGACAATCAGCCCCAGCATTTT. This gives the protein CASSWEERDRDNQPQHF.

This chain links TRBV6-2 or TRBV6-3 with TRBJ1-1, with no clear D. V was clipped by 6 bases and J by 4 bases, with 15 bases between them. In germline, CDR1 is MNHEY, CDR2 SVGEGT. The CDR3 extends over 14 amino acids. CDR3 loop: CASSPPSWGTEAFF. The CDR3 DNA sequence: TGTGCCAGCAGCCCGCCCTCTTGGGGCACTGAAGCTTTCTTT.

This clonotype showed up just a few times. The J gene is TRBJ2-2, the V gene TRBV5-6; the match to TRBD1 covers 10 bases. Germline V CDR1 and CDR2: SGHDT, YYEEEE. V lost 4 bases and J lost 5; bases outside the gene matches: 8. The CDR3 extends over 16 amino acids. The chain's CDR3 is CASSGGTGAFTGELFF. CDR3 coding DNA: TGTGCCAGCAGCGGCGGGACAGGGGCGTTTACCGGGGAGCTGTTTTTT.

This clonotype was seen repeatedly, ten times or more. V gene TRBV7-2 combines with J gene TRBJ1-1, with D maybe TRBD1 (5 bases). The CDR3 totals 15 residues. The V gene lost 4 bases and the J gene lost 1 base, with 13 bases spanning the gap. Germline lookup yields CDR1 SGHTA and CDR2 FQGNSA. The CDR3 spells CASSSRAGRNTEAFF. The CDR3 region has the DNA TGTGCCAGCAGCTCCAGGGCGGGCCGGAACACTGAAGCTTTCTTT.

This chain connects TRBV19 to TRBJ2-3, with D unclear. CDR3 size: 13 residues. Germline V CDR1 and CDR2: LNHDA, SQIVND (reference sequence). With 1 base removed from V and 1 base from J, the gap between germline ends came to 3 bases. The CDR3 sequence: CASSIVRTDTQYF. CDR3 DNA: TGTGCCAGTAGTATAGTGCGCACAGATACGCAGTATTTT.